This passage covers 18 T cell receptor beta chains from one sample sequenced in a study of T cells in tuberculosis (dated by TCRdb to the late 2010s). Library method: the immunoSEQ multiplex PCR assay. Sourced from immuneACCESS, this table was stored by TCRdb with only in-frame sequences that have V and J called. A share of the clones is absent; for the studies checked, an unresolved V gene accounts for under half, and the remainder has no known explanation. The sample table shows some 22,000 clones, and approximately 97% are seen once. Around 6.2% of the sample is taken by the ten largest. The sample consisted of PBMCs. The receptors originated from a donor aged 10-29 years with latent tuberculosis or without tuberculosis infection.

The chain employs TRBV18 and TRBJ2-7; 7 nucleotides match TRBD2. Germline-derived CDR1 and CDR2 are KGHSH and LQKENI. The length of the CDR3 is 15 residues. After removal of 2 bases from V and 7 bases from J, the junction contained 11 bases not matched to a gene. Here the CDR3 reads CASSPWGGEGGEQYF. The CDR3 coding sequence is TGTGCCAGCTCACCATGGGGAGGGGAAGGAGGAGAGCAGTACTTC.

The chain combines TRBV27 with TRBJ2-1; the D is unclear. This CDR3 region has 13 residues. Germline CDR1 reads MNHEY; CDR2 reads SMNVEV (reference sequence). Between the trimmed V and J ends, which lost 0 bases and 6 bases, there was a span of 6 bases. CDR3: CASSLSVGNEQFF. In DNA form, the CDR3 reads TGTGCCAGCAGTTTATCGGTCGGCAATGAGCAGTTCTTC.

The CDR3: CASSTTYEQYF. The CDR3 region has the DNA TGTGCCAGCAGCACAACCTACGAGCAGTACTTC. This chain links TRBV5-6 with TRBJ2-7; the D is unclear. V lost 4 bases and J 2 bases, leaving 4 bases between the germline ends. Germline CDR1 SGHDT, CDR2 YYEEEE. The CDR3 spans 11 residues.

This chain links TRBV10-2 with TRBJ2-4; perhaps TRBD2 as D (5 bases). This CDR3 has 14 residues. Per the germline V gene, CDR1 is WSHSY and CDR2 is SAAADI. Trimming pared 6 bases from V and 10 bases from J, leaving 19 bases between. The CDR3 protein is CASSIRTGIGIQYF. The CDR3 DNA reads TGCGCCAGCAGCATCCGGACTGGGATTGGGATTCAGTACTTC.

The J gene is TRBJ1-6, the V gene TRBV11-3, with D perhaps matching TRBD1 (6 bases). Germline CDR1 SGHNT, CDR2 YENEEA. The CDR3 sequence is 16 residues long. V shed 5 bases and J shed 8 bases, with 19 bases lying between them. DNA of the CDR3: TGTGCCAGCAGCAGAGATTGCAGGGGTGCTTATTCACCCCTCCACTTT. Translated: CASSRDCRGAYSPLHF. Looking up the rest from reference TRBV11-3 and TRBJ1-6 gives the full variable domain: EAGVVQSPRYKIIEKKQPVAFWCNPISGHNTLYWYLQNLGQGPELLIRYENEEAVDDSQLPKDRFSAERLKGVDSTLKIQPAELGDSAVYLCASSRDCRGAYSPLHFGNGTRLTVT.

The rearrangement joins TRBV6-5 to TRBJ2-1; weak D call: TRBD2 (5 bases). V dropped 8 bases and J dropped 0 bases, with 8 bases sitting between them. The CDR3 covers 13 residues. The V gene's germline CDR1 is MNHEY and CDR2 SVGAGI. This CDR3 is CASRETSYNEQFF. The CDR3 nucleotides are TGTGCCAGCCGGGAAACCTCCTACAATGAGCAGTTCTTC.

The chain carries TRBV5-6 and TRBJ2-7, with 7 bases aligning to TRBD2. CDR1 is SGHDT, CDR2 YYEEEE, per germline. V lost 4 bases and J lost 5; bases outside the gene matches: 6. The CDR3 has 13 residues. For the CDR3, the DNA is TGTGCCAGCAGCCCGGGACTACTCAACGAGCAGTACTTC. This translates into CASSPGLLNEQYF.

The chain recombines TRBV6-6 with TRBJ1-3, with D hard to call. V lost 10 bases and J 0 bases, leaving 10 bases between the germline ends. The germline CDR1 and CDR2 sequences are MNHNY and SVGAGI (reference sequence). The CDR3 has 13 residues. The CDR3 sequence is CATSRGSGNTIYF. CDR3 in DNA: TGTGCCACCTCCCGGGGCTCTGGAAACACCATATATTTT.

The chain is built from TRBV6-1 and TRBJ2-3; D is perhaps TRBD2 (6 bases). The CDR3 has 13 residues. Germline values: CDR1 MNHNS, CDR2 SASEGT. With 8 bases removed from V and 4 bases from J, the gap between germline ends came to 13 bases. In nucleotides, the CDR3 is TGTGCCAGCTCGGGGCGGGGTCCAGATACGCAGTATTTT. It specifies CASSGRGPDTQYF.

The chain joins TRBV29-1 to TRBJ2-3; TRBD1 matches at 7 bases. This CDR3 contains 15 residues. With V trimmed by 0 bases and J by 2 bases, 5 bases remained unmatched. Looked up from germline, CDR1 is SQVTM and CDR2 is ANQGSEA. CDR3 DNA: TGCAGCGTTGAAGATCGGGACAGAGTCACAGATACGCAGTATTTT. Its translation: CSVEDRDRVTDTQYF.

This chain uses TRBV27 with TRBJ1-2, with 9 bases identical to TRBD1. Germline CDR1 reads MNHEY; CDR2 reads SMNVEV (reference sequence). This CDR3 spans 15 amino acids. Unmatched junction bases numbered 9, after V lost 5 bases and J lost 5 bases. DNA of the CDR3: TGTGCCAGCAGTAAACAGGGGGCTTCTAGGTATGGCTACACCTTC. Protein: CASSKQGASRYGYTF.

The chain uses TRBV19 and TRBJ1-5; a weak D match, TRBD1 (5 bases). This CDR3 is 16 amino acids long. Trimming removed 7 bases at V and 1 base at J, with 17 bases between. Germline V gene sequence: CDR1 LNHDA, CDR2 SQIVND (reference sequence). The CDR3 here is CASNPRRGISNQPQHF. The CDR3 DNA sequence: TGTGCCAGTAATCCCCGGAGGGGAATAAGCAATCAGCCCCAGCATTTT.

The chain carries TRBV10-1 and TRBJ2-1, with a weak D call TRBD1 (6 bases). The ends were cut back, 6 bases at V and 2 bases at J, with 14 bases in the middle. The V gene's germline CDR1 is WNHNN and CDR2 SYGVQD (reference sequence). CDR3 length: 15 residues. This CDR3 is CASSARQATYNEQFF. The CDR3 nucleotides read TGCGCCAGCAGCGCCAGACAGGCTACCTACAATGAGCAGTTCTTC.

V usage is TRBV27 and J usage is TRBJ1-1, with D possibly being TRBD1 (5 bases). Trimming left V 2 bases short and J 0 bases short, with 10 bases between. The CDR3 spans 15 residues. Germline V CDR1 and CDR2: MNHEY, SMNVEV (reference sequence). CDR3 coding DNA: TGTGCCAGCAGTTTAGACAGCCACATGAACACTGAAGCTTTCTTT. Translating it yields CASSLDSHMNTEAFF.

This chain connects TRBV12-5 to TRBJ1-2, with unresolved D. Deletions cut 2 bases from V and 6 bases from J, with 22 bases between. CDR1 LGHNT and CDR2 FRNRAP come from the germline V gene. CDR3 length equals 17 residues. This CDR3 is CASGLRLGASPPDGYTF. The DNA for the CDR3 is TGTGCTAGTGGTTTGCGGCTGGGCGCGAGTCCGCCTGATGGCTACACCTTC. Supplemented by reference TRBV12-5 and TRBJ1-2, the full variable domain reads DARVTQTPRHKVTEMGQEVTMRCQPILGHNTVFWYRQTMMQGLELLAYFRNRAPLDDSGMPKDRFSAEMPDATLATLKIQPSEPRDSAVYFCASGLRLGASPPDGYTFGSGTRLTVV.

The chain links TRBV4-1 to TRBJ1-1; D not certain. The CDR3 runs to 13 residues. Germline CDR1 reads MGHRA; CDR2 reads YSYEKL. The V gene lost 5 bases and the J gene lost 6 bases, with 13 bases spanning the gap. The CDR3 bases are TGCGCCAGCAGCGAGCCGGGGAGGGCTGAAGCTTTCTTT. Residues: CASSEPGRAEAFF.

Worth noting for this clone: A read error may produce the germline difference seen at one junction end. The CDR3 sequence: CAGSDSTNSPLHF. CDR3 coding DNA: TGTGCCGGTAGCGACAGCACAAATTCACCCCTCCACTTT. The chain is built from TRBV19 and TRBJ1-6, with D possibly TRBD1 on 5 matching bases. CDR1 and CDR2 from the germline V gene are LNHDA and SQIVND (reference sequence). This CDR3 region has 13 residues.

J is TRBJ1-4 and V is TRBV27, with D perhaps matching TRBD1 (5 bases). This CDR3 region has 14 residues. CDR1 MNHEY and CDR2 SMNVEV come from the germline V gene (reference sequence). Trimming cost V 1 base and J 7 bases, with 10 bases left between them. Written as DNA, the CDR3 is TGTGCCAGCAGTTTATACGTAGGGGTTGAAAAACTGTTTTTT. It yields the protein CASSLYVGVEKLFF.